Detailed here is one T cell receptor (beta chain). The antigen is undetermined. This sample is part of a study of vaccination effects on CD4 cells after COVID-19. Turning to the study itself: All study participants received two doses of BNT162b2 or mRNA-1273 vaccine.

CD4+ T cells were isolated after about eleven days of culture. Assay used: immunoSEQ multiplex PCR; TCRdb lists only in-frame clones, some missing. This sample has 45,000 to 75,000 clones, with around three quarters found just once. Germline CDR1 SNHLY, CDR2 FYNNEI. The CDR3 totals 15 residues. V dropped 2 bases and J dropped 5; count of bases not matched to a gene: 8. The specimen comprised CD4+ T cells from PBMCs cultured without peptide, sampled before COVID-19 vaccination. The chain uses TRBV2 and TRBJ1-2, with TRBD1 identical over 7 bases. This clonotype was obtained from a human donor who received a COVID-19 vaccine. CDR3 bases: TGTGCCAGCAGTGAACTAGAGACAGGGTATTATGGCTACACCTTC. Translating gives CASSELETGYYGYTF.